This T cell receptor (beta chain) came from a study of blood T cell repertoires in COVID-19. Study information: Donors in the United States, Italy and Spain gave samples during acute or convalescent COVID-19. T cells, B-cell-depleted T cells, or PBMCs provided the cDNA or gDNA that served as material.

As handled by the study authors: Cell counts per sample came from amplifying reference gene primers. Measured with immunoSEQ multiplex PCR; TCRdb has only the in-frame clones, and not every one. V, J and clone size reflect that table, while D and trimming were determined from the DNA. The repertoire holds just over 80,000 clones, with around 86% as singletons. The germline gives CDR1 LGHNT, CDR2 FRNRAP. The V end was cut by 4 bases, the J end by 12 bases, with 15 bases between. This CDR3 contains 12 residues. This clone was counted between two and nine times. The specimen sequenced was peripheral blood. V gene TRBV12-5 combines with J gene TRBJ1-2, with TRBD1 as a possible D gene (5 bases). This TCR was sampled from a man older than 75 with acute or convalescent COVID-19. DNA of the CDR3: TGTGCTAGTGGTTCCGGGACTGTTGGTCACACCTTC. Its protein is CASGSGTVGHTF.